The clone carrying this TCR beta chain was observed a handful of times. Its antigen remains unidentified. The record originates from a study of T-cell memory formation after mild COVID-19. Study-level points and caveats: Day 15 to 85 contracting clones showed balanced CD4/CD8; day 15 to 37 expanders favored CD4+.

5'RACE primed from the constant segment yielded TCR alpha and TCR beta cDNA libraries bearing sample barcodes and UMIs. From the 5' RACE reads, TCRdb called clonotypes with MiXCR, one entry per CDR3 protein. The table lists under 550,000 distinct CDR3 sequences, around a sixth of them singletons. V shed 4 bases and J shed 3 bases, with 13 bases lying between them. Looked up from germline, CDR1 is ENHRY and CDR2 is SYGVKD. The CDR3 sequence is 14 residues long. This rearrangement joins TRBV10-3 to TRBJ2-7, with a weak D call TRBD1 (5 bases). The sequence was collected from an adult woman who had mild COVID-19 (a few samples of this study predate the infection). Cell type and time point are not known. Source material: PBMCs or a T cell subset sorted from them (not recorded which). CDR3 residues: CAISGGRDIYEQYF. CDR3 in DNA: TGTGCCATCAGTGGGGGCAGGGATATCTACGAGCAGTACTTC.